The T cell receptor (beta chain) described here comes from a study of CD8+CD57+ T cells in acquired aplastic anemia. Germline trimming cut 3 bases from V and 2 bases from J; bases unmatched to any gene: 4. In germline, CDR1 is KGHDR, CDR2 SFDVKD. The CDR3 contains 15 residues. Selection for sequencing was limited to patients who had shown CD8+CD57+ cell expansion by flow cytometry. Genomic DNA provided the template from which TCR beta VDJ and CDR3 profiles were obtained. TCRdb reprocessed the reads via MiXCR and lists one record per CDR3 protein. Among fewer than 200,000 distinct CDR3 sequences listed, less than 50% were seen once.

Sequencing was performed on sorted CD4+, CD8+, or CD8+CD57+ T cells (not recorded which) from PBMCs. The sequence was collected from a human donor with aplastic anemia. The chain recombines TRBV24-1 with TRBJ2-7; 9 bases map to TRBD1. The CDR3 coding sequence is TGTGCCACCAGTGATGGACAGGGGATTACCTACGAGCAGTACTTC. Protein sequence: CATSDGQGITYEQYF.